These 12 T cell receptor beta chains were sequenced from one sample in a study of post-analysis software for immune sequencing data. Findings and limits, study-wide: Patients had higher frequencies than controls of about five TRBV segments, including TRBV5-6, TRBV5-1 and TRBV20-1.

Their antigens are not known. Each TCR beta cDNA library carried unique molecular identifiers. TCRdb used MiXCR to reprocess the PCR reads, holding one entry per CDR3 protein. The profile shows hundreds of thousands of distinct CDR3 sequences, around 64% of them singletons. Material for sequencing was blood. The receptors derive from a girl aged 2 to 9 with multiple sclerosis.

This clonotype was recorded a few times. This chain uses TRBV28 with TRBJ1-1, with 9 bases that match TRBD1. This CDR3 is 15 amino acids long. The J segment lost 0 bases and the V segment lost 7 bases, leaving 6 bases of the junction unmatched. Germline V lookup: CDR1 MDHEN, CDR2 SYDVKM. The CDR3 sequence is CASIRDRAMNTEAFF. CDR3 bases: TGTGCCAGCATCCGGGACAGGGCTATGAACACTGAAGCTTTCTTT.

The genes are TRBV5-1 and TRBJ2-3; D perhaps matches TRBD2 (6 bases). The length of the CDR3 is 17 residues. Germline assignment: CDR1 SGHRS and CDR2 YFSETQ. Trimming cost V 0 bases and J 5 bases, with 19 bases left between them. CDR3 in amino acids: CASSLASSATRVDTQYF. The CDR3 nucleotides read TGCGCCAGCAGCTTGGCGTCTAGCGCTACGCGAGTAGATACGCAGTATTTT.

The chain uses TRBV2 and TRBJ1-2; the D gene is possibly TRBD1 (6 bases). The CDR3 is made up of 13 amino acids. Trimming shortened V by 6 bases and J by 8 bases, and 16 bases separated the two germline ends. Germline lookup yields CDR1 SNHLY and CDR2 FYNNEI. CDR3 amino acids: CASSGGRGVGYTF. The DNA of the CDR3 is TGTGCCAGCAGCGGGGGGCGAGGCGTCGGCTACACCTTC.

V usage is TRBV20-1 and J usage is TRBJ2-3; TRBD1 matches at 12 bases. CDR3 length: 16 amino acids. Germline V gene data show CDR1 as DFQATT and CDR2 as SNEGSKA (reference sequence). J gave up 5 bases and V 1 base, and 7 bases lay outside the gene matches. This CDR3 is CSARASGQGAGDTQYF. As DNA, the CDR3 is TGCAGTGCTAGAGCCTCGGGACAGGGGGCCGGAGATACGCAGTATTTT.

The gene calls are TRBV6-4 and TRBJ2-1; D tentatively fits TRBD1 or TRBD2 (5 bases each). CDR3 size: 17 residues. Germline CDR1 is MRHNA and CDR2 is SNTAGT. V gave up 1 base and J gave up 5 bases, with 18 bases separating them. Written as DNA, the CDR3 is TGTGCCAGCAGTGACTTCGGTGGGGGTCTCCTGAACAATGAGCAGTTCTTC. It encodes CASSDFGGGLLNNEQFF.

The chain joins TRBV20-1 to TRBJ2-1; TRBD2 matches 8 bases. Germline CDR1 and CDR2: DFQATT and SNEGSKA (reference sequence). This CDR3 contains 14 residues. Trimming cost V 4 bases and J 2 bases; bases outside gene matches: 4. CDR3 loop: CSATGTRTYNEQFF. CDR3 coding DNA: TGCAGTGCTACCGGGACTAGGACCTACAATGAGCAGTTCTTC.

This chain uses TRBV9 with TRBJ2-1, with TRBD2 matching over 9 bases. The CDR3 totals 15 residues. J gave up 12 bases and V 4 bases, and 14 bases lay outside the gene matches. The germline CDR1 and CDR2 sequences are SGDLS and YYNGEE. The CDR3 sequence: CASSSRLAVRSGQFF. The CDR3 DNA sequence: TGTGCCAGCAGCTCCCGACTAGCGGTCCGAAGTGGGCAGTTCTTC.

The chain links TRBV20-1 to TRBJ2-3, with a possible D match to TRBD2 (5 bases). CDR1 DFQATT and CDR2 SNEGSKA come from the germline V gene (reference sequence). CDR3 length: 13 amino acids. The CDR3 coding sequence is TGCAGCACCGAGGGTGACAGCACAGATACGCAGTATTTT. Protein product: CSTEGDSTDTQYF.

The rearrangement uses TRBV29-1 and TRBJ2-1, with TRBD2 matching 10 bases. CDR1 SQVTM and CDR2 ANQGSEA come from the germline V gene. The CDR3 has 15 residues. Trimming took 7 bases from V and 8 from J; bases not matched to a gene: 14. Here the CDR3 DNA reads TGCAGCGCGCAACCCCTAGCGGGAGTCTCCTATGAGCAGTTCTTC. Its protein product is CSAQPLAGVSYEQFF.

This clonotype was counted only a few times. The genes are TRBV20-1 and TRBJ2-3, with 7 bases lining up with TRBD2. The V gene's germline CDR1 is DFQATT and CDR2 SNEGSKA (reference sequence). The CDR3 sequence is 15 residues long. J was trimmed by 2 bases and V by 4 bases; bases with no gene match: 9. CDR3 in amino acids: CSATRLARFTDTQYF. As DNA, the CDR3 is TGCAGTGCTACCAGACTAGCTCGATTCACAGATACGCAGTATTTT.

The rearrangement uses TRBV6-5 and TRBJ1-1, with a possible D match to TRBD1 (6 bases). Germline values: CDR1 MNHEY, CDR2 SVGAGI. Trimming stripped 6 bases from V and 1 base from J, with 9 bases between. This CDR3 has 13 residues. The CDR3 region has the DNA TGTGCCAGCAGGGGACATTGGAACACTGAAGCTTTCTTT. It yields the protein CASRGHWNTEAFF.

This clonotype was picked up a small number of times. V is TRBV6-1 and J is TRBJ2-5; 12 bases map to TRBD2. This CDR3 comprises 16 residues. Germline assignment: CDR1 MNHNS and CDR2 SASEGT. With V trimmed by 5 bases and J by 1 base, 5 bases remained unmatched. CDR3 region: CASSQGLAGLQETQYF. CDR3 nucleotide sequence: TGTGCCAGCAGTCAAGGACTAGCGGGACTCCAAGAGACCCAGTACTTC.